This T cell receptor (beta chain) was recovered during a study of cytomegalovirus exposure and HLA in healthy donors. Donors sampled were nominally healthy, though unrecorded immune exposures were likely. The CDR3 runs 13 residues. With 0 bases clipped from V and 6 bases from J, the junction kept 2 bases outside the gene matches. CDR1 is SGDLS, CDR2 YYNGEE, per germline. For this clone: As yet, its antigen is unknown.

Study-level findings and limits: There was a cluster of highly shared sequence variants that was likely a sequencing artifact. Cytomegalovirus association was listed for approximately 160 TCR beta chains. TCR beta chains associated with HLA were, in a later analysis, more clonally expanded than equally common others.

The PCR ran on 60 Vbeta and 13 Jbeta primers. Libraries were prepared by immunoSEQ multiplex PCR; TCRdb keeps only in-frame clonotypes and omits some of them. The table shows 120,000 to 150,000 clones, with approximately 83% occurring only once. The clonotype was recovered from a woman aged 40-49 years in good health and CMV-seronegative. The chain employs TRBV9 and TRBJ1-2, with 7 positions matching TRBD1. Sequencing was done on a sample of PBMCs. The CDR3 here is CASSVEGGDGYTF. The CDR3 nucleotides read TGTGCCAGCAGCGTAGAAGGGGGCGATGGCTACACCTTC.